These 24 T cell receptor beta chains share one sample of origin, sequenced in a study of a mutant IDH1 vaccine in newly diagnosed glioma. The assay was immunoSEQ multiplex PCR, and TCRdb's table has in-frame clones only and misses some. The repertoire consists of about 86,000 clones, with approximately 85% occurring once and the leading ten covering approximately 2.1%. Described time point: week 23, last vaccination. In every dose of vaccine, 300 ug of mutant IDH1 20-mer peptide was given alongside topical imiquimod. The antigens these receptors bind are not known. The material was PBMCs, obtained from a glioma patient whose treatment included an IDH1 peptide vaccine. Every receptor here comes from a man aged 25 to 40 with glioma. Some clones in this sample may be carry-over from other donors' samples.

This rearrangement joins TRBV9 to TRBJ2-1; D is possibly TRBD2 (5 bases). The CDR3 length is 15 residues. Trimming took 4 bases from V and 4 from J, leaving 15 bases between them. Germline values: CDR1 SGDLS, CDR2 YYNGEE. The CDR3 nucleotides are TGTGCCAGCAGCCCCCTAGGCGGGTCATACAATGAGCAGTTCTTC. This gives the protein CASSPLGGSYNEQFF.

The rearrangement joins TRBV6-6 to TRBJ2-7; 7 bases match TRBD1. Germline values: CDR1 MNHNY, CDR2 SVGAGI (reference sequence). The ends lost 0 bases at V and 6 bases at J; junction bases unmatched: 11. The CDR3 spans 16 residues. CDR3 in amino acids: CASSYSADRPFGEQYF. CDR3 DNA sequence: TGTGCCAGCAGTTACTCGGCGGACAGGCCCTTCGGCGAGCAGTACTTC.

This chain links TRBV5-4 with TRBJ1-2, with 10 bases fitting TRBD1. Per the germline V gene, CDR1 is SGHNT and CDR2 is YYREEE (reference sequence). Losses at the gene ends were 2 bases for V and 5 bases for J; bases not matched to a gene: 6. The CDR3 is 15 residues long. The CDR3 region has the DNA TGTGCCAGCAGCTTAGGGACAGGGGTAGATTATGGCTACACCTTC. Translating it yields CASSLGTGVDYGYTF. Based on the CDR3 plus reference TRBV5-4 and TRBJ1-2, the full variable domain is ETGVTQSPTHLIKTRGQQVTLRCSSQSGHNTVSWYQQALGQGPQFIFQYYREEENGRGNFPPRFSGLQFPNYSSELNVNALELDDSALYLCASSLGTGVDYGYTFGSGTRLTVV.

This chain uses TRBV7-2 with TRBJ2-5; D uncertain. Trimming removed 4 bases at V and 0 bases at J, with 9 bases between. CDR3 length: 14 residues. Germline lookup yields CDR1 SGHTA and CDR2 FQGNSA. This CDR3 reads CASSYDGYQETQYF. The CDR3 nucleotides are TGTGCCAGCAGCTATGACGGTTACCAAGAGACCCAGTACTTC. Complete variable domain (other parts from reference TRBV7-2 and TRBJ2-5): GAGVSQSPSNKVTEKGKDVELRCDPISGHTALYWYRQSLGQGLEFLIYFQGNSAPDKSGLPSDRFSAERTGGSVSTLTIQRTQQEDSAVYLCASSYDGYQETQYFGPGTRLLVL.

The chain is built from TRBV5-8 and TRBJ2-7, with D unresolved. This CDR3 comprises 11 residues. With 2 bases removed from V and 1 base from J, the gap between germline ends came to 1 base. Germline CDR1 SGHTS, CDR2 YDEGEE. As DNA, the CDR3 is TGTGCCAGCAGCTTTTCCTACGAGCAGTACTTC. Its translation: CASSFSYEQYF.

This chain links TRBV5-1 with TRBJ2-5; D possibly uses TRBD1 or TRBD2 (5 bases each). The end of the DNA fits TRBJ2-7 better, so the J call may be wrong. Germline V gene lookup returns CDR1 SGHRS and CDR2 YFSETQ. This CDR3 is built from 15 residues. DNA for the CDR3: TGCGCCAGCAGCTTGGGTGGGACCCTCTCCTACGAGCAGTACTTC. Amino acid sequence: CASSLGGTLSYEQYF.

The chain is built from TRBV19 and TRBJ2-1, with D hard to call. The germline V gene encodes CDR1 LNHDA and CDR2 SQIVND (reference sequence). The length of the CDR3 is 13 residues. Trimming removed 9 bases at V and 8 bases at J, with 17 bases between. For the CDR3, the DNA is TGTGCCAGCTCTTATACGGTATCGGATGAGCAGTTCTTC. Its translation: CASSYTVSDEQFF.

This clone was detected only once. The rearrangement joins TRBV27 to TRBJ2-7; a possible D gene is TRBD2 (5 bases). Germline V lookup: CDR1 MNHEY, CDR2 SMNVEV (reference sequence). There are 14 residues in the CDR3. V lost 4 bases and J 1 base, leaving 11 bases between the germline ends. The CDR3 bases are TGTGCCAGCAGTTCCACGGGAAGATCCTACGAGCAGTACTTC. This translates into CASSSTGRSYEQYF.

The V call is TRBV9, the J call TRBJ2-1; 8 bases agree with TRBD2. CDR1 is SGDLS, CDR2 YYNGEE, per germline. The CDR3 runs 20 residues. The trim removed 4 bases at V and 0 bases at J, leaving 18 bases unmatched. The CDR3 loop is CASSLRLLLSSGNSYNEQFF. CDR3 nucleotides: TGTGCCAGCAGCTTGCGGCTCCTCTTGAGTAGCGGGAACTCCTACAATGAGCAGTTCTTC.

V gene TRBV2 combines with J gene TRBJ2-1, with 10 bases identical to TRBD2. CDR3 length: 14 amino acids. Trimming took 5 bases from V and 8 from J; bases not matched to a gene: 6. CDR1 and CDR2 (germline): SNHLY, FYNNEI. CDR3 coding DNA: TGTGCCAGCAGTAAAAGCGGGAGGGGCGATGAGCAGTTCTTC. Its translation is CASSKSGRGDEQFF. Full variable domain (remainder filled in from reference TRBV2 and TRBJ2-1): EPEVTQTPSHQVTQMGQEVILRCVPISNHLYFYWYRQILGQKVEFLVSFYNNEISEKSEIFDDQFSVERPDGSNFTLKIRSTKLEDSAMYFCASSKSGRGDEQFFGPGTRLTVL.

V is TRBV19 and J is TRBJ1-6; TRBD1 matches 7 bases. V shed 5 bases and J 5 bases; nucleotides not matched to a gene: 12. Germline V CDR1 and CDR2: LNHDA, SQIVND (reference sequence). The CDR3 loop spans 17 amino acids. The CDR3 nucleotides are TGTGCCAGTAGTTTATCCCAAAGGGGGCACCATAATTCACCCCTCCACTTT. Translated, it gives CASSLSQRGHHNSPLHF. Full variable domain (remainder filled in from reference TRBV19 and TRBJ1-6): DGGITQSPKYLFRKEGQNVTLSCEQNLNHDAMYWYRQDPGQGLRLIYYSQIVNDFQKGDIAEGYSVSREKKESFPLTVTSAQKNPTAFYLCASSLSQRGHHNSPLHFGNGTRLTVT.

CDR3 sequence: CASRGRGFNQPQHF. CDR3 in DNA: TGTGCCAGCAGGGGGCGCGGGTTTAATCAGCCCCAGCATTTT. V is TRBV6-5 and J is TRBJ1-5; perhaps TRBD1 as D (5 bases). Trimming cost V 6 bases and J 4 bases, with 13 bases left between them. The CDR3 is 14 residues long. CDR1 is MNHEY and CDR2 is SVGAGI in the germline V gene.

The chain employs TRBV5-1 and TRBJ2-5; 12 positions agree with TRBD2. The trim removed 3 bases at V and 5 bases at J, leaving 14 bases unmatched. CDR1 SGHRS and CDR2 YFSETQ come from the germline V gene. This CDR3 comprises 18 residues. CDR3 DNA: TGCGCCAGCAGCTCCCTTACTAGCGGGAGGCCGACGGGGGAGACCCAGTACTTC. Its translation is CASSSLTSGRPTGETQYF.

In its sample, this clone was seen a few times. V and J are TRBV5-1 and TRBJ2-3, with D perhaps matching TRBD2 (6 bases). CDR1 is SGHRS, CDR2 YFSETQ, per germline. This CDR3 is built from 15 residues. Trimming left V 4 bases short and J 6 bases short, with 18 bases between. The CDR3 nucleotides read TGCGCCAGCAGCCCGGGAGATTGGCCAACCGATACGCAGTATTTT. Translating it yields CASSPGDWPTDTQYF.

The chain combines TRBV4-3 with TRBJ2-5; a possible D gene is TRBD2 (6 bases). The CDR3 spans 14 residues. The germline V and J ends were trimmed by 0 bases and 4 bases, with 9 bases remaining between them. Germline V gene sequence: CDR1 LGHNA, CDR2 YSLEER. This chain's CDR3 is CASSQEGGRETQYF. CDR3 sequence (DNA): TGCGCCAGCAGCCAAGAAGGAGGGAGAGAGACCCAGTACTTC.

This chain uses TRBV25-1 with TRBJ2-7; TRBD2 matches at 10 bases. V lost 5 bases to trimming and J lost 6 bases; unmatched junction nucleotides: 7. CDR1 and CDR2 from the germline V gene are MGHDK and SYGVNS. CDR3 size: 14 residues. The CDR3 protein is CASSWGLAPGEQYF. DNA of the CDR3: TGTGCCAGCAGTTGGGGACTAGCGCCTGGCGAGCAGTACTTC.

The rearrangement joins TRBV27 to TRBJ2-3; no definite D call. CDR1 is MNHEY, CDR2 SMNVEV, per germline (reference sequence). The CDR3 runs 14 residues. The V end lost 8 bases, the J end lost 2 bases, and 14 bases lay between the germline ends. The CDR3 protein is CASHDGRPTDTQYF. The CDR3 region has the DNA TGTGCCAGCCACGACGGGCGACCCACAGATACGCAGTATTTT.

V usage is TRBV19 and J usage is TRBJ1-6; D not certain. This CDR3 comprises 12 residues. The V gene lost 7 bases and the J gene lost 7 bases, with 8 bases spanning the gap. Germline lookup yields CDR1 LNHDA and CDR2 SQIVND (reference sequence). In DNA, the CDR3 is TGTGCCAGTAAAGGGCGAAATTCACCCCTCCACTTT. It codes for CASKGRNSPLHF.

The CDR3 sequence is CASSPGRTFNQPQHF. CDR3 in DNA: TGTGCCAGCAGCCCGGGGAGGACCTTCAATCAGCCCCAGCATTTT. The chain links TRBV7-8 to TRBJ1-5; no clear D. The V end lost 5 bases, the J end lost 3 bases, and 14 bases lay between the germline ends. The germline CDR1 and CDR2 sequences are SGHVS and FQNEAQ. CDR3 size: 15 residues.

The J gene is TRBJ2-6, the V gene TRBV28; D is unresolved. Germline CDR1 is MDHEN and CDR2 is SYDVKM. Trimming removed 5 bases at V and 0 bases at J, with 14 bases between. CDR3 length: 17 residues. CDR3 sequence reads: CASSGQAEISGANVLTF. The CDR3 DNA follows: TGTGCCAGCAGTGGGCAGGCCGAAATCTCTGGGGCCAACGTCCTGACTTTC.

The gene calls are TRBV18 and TRBJ2-2, with D possibly being TRBD2 (6 bases). The CDR3 extends over 15 amino acids. V lost 1 base, J lost 5 bases, and 11 bases lay in between. In germline, CDR1 is KGHSH, CDR2 LQKENI. CDR3 residues: CASSPQAGLTGELFF. Here the CDR3 DNA reads TGTGCCAGCTCACCACAAGCGGGTTTAACCGGGGAGCTGTTTTTT.

This rearrangement joins TRBV5-1 to TRBJ2-1; no clear D gene. CDR1 is SGHRS and CDR2 is YFSETQ in the germline V gene. The V end lost 2 bases, the J end lost 2 bases, and 11 bases lay between the germline ends. The CDR3 extends over 15 amino acids. The CDR3 spells CASSLGSTPYNEQFF. The CDR3 coding sequence is TGCGCCAGCAGCTTAGGGTCCACCCCCTACAATGAGCAGTTCTTC.

The chain couples TRBV5-1 to TRBJ1-1, with TRBD1 as a possible D gene (6 bases). From germline, CDR1 is SGHRS and CDR2 YFSETQ. The CDR3 spans 15 residues. V shed 0 bases and J shed 0 bases, with 9 bases lying between them. The CDR3 DNA is TGCGCCAGCAGCTTGGAGGGGGTAATGAACACTGAAGCTTTCTTT. Translating gives CASSLEGVMNTEAFF.

CDR3 nucleotide sequence: TGTGCCAGCAGTTACAAAGGGACACTTCAAGAGACCCAGTACTTC. This codes for CASSYKGTLQETQYF. V usage is TRBV6-5 and J usage is TRBJ2-5; D may be TRBD1 (6 bases). Germline V CDR1 and CDR2: MNHEY, SVGAGI. The CDR3 covers 15 residues. Between the trimmed V and J ends, which lost 2 bases and 2 bases, there was a span of 12 bases.